A single sample is the source of the 9 T cell receptor beta chains below, sequenced in a study of OX40 agonist ivuxolimab in advanced cancers. The table came from immunoSEQ multiplex PCR; TCRdb's copy has only in-frame clones and leaves some out. This table holds tens of thousands of clones, around four fifths found once. Material: CD4+ or CD8+ T cells sorted from blood, obtained in a trial of the OX40 agonist ivuxolimab. The receptor source for this set is an adult with an advanced solid tumor such as melanoma, head and neck, liver or kidney cancer.

The V call is TRBV28, the J call TRBJ1-5; D unresolved. The CDR3 has 14 residues. V lost 8 bases and J 5 bases, leaving 16 bases between the germline ends. Looked up from germline, CDR1 is MDHEN and CDR2 is SYDVKM. The CDR3 bases are TGTGCCAGCCCTTTTTGGGATCCGGATCAGCCCCAGCATTTT. It specifies CASPFWDPDQPQHF.

The chain carries TRBV7-7 and TRBJ2-5; D is unresolved. V was cut by 3 bases and J by 0 bases, with 2 bases left in between. Germline-derived CDR1 and CDR2 are SSHAT and FNYEAQ (reference sequence). The CDR3 extends over 12 amino acids. CDR3 residues: CASSFDQETQYF. The DNA for the CDR3 is TGTGCCAGCAGCTTTGACCAAGAGACCCAGTACTTC. Variable domain in full (rest from reference TRBV7-7 and TRBJ2-5): GAGVSQSPRYKVTKRGQDVTLRCDPISSHATLYWYQQALGQGPEFLTYFNYEAQPDKSGLPSDRFSAERPEGSISTLTIQRTEQRDSAMYRCASSFDQETQYFGPGTRLLVL.

V usage is TRBV7-2 and J usage is TRBJ2-1; no reliable D call. Germline lookup yields CDR1 SGHTA and CDR2 FQGNSA. The V gene lost 1 base and the J gene lost 8 bases, with 15 bases spanning the gap. This CDR3 spans 15 amino acids. The CDR3 sequence: CASSLEAVFRDEQFF. The CDR3 nucleotides are TGTGCCAGCAGCTTAGAAGCTGTCTTTAGGGATGAGCAGTTCTTC.

The V and J genes are TRBV18 and TRBJ2-5, with 9 nucleotides matching TRBD2. V lost 2 bases, J lost 0 bases, and 4 bases stayed unmatched. This CDR3 has 16 amino acids. Germline-derived CDR1 and CDR2 are KGHSH and LQKENI. CDR3 sequence: CASSPSASGNQETQYF. The CDR3 region has the DNA TGTGCCAGCTCACCATCGGCTAGCGGGAACCAAGAGACCCAGTACTTC.

The gene calls are TRBV2 and TRBJ2-3; no firm D call. The CDR3 has 14 amino acids. Germline V gene lookup returns CDR1 SNHLY and CDR2 FYNNEI. Trimming removed 4 bases from V and 0 bases from J, with 8 bases in between. The CDR3 DNA is TGTGCCAGCAGTGTATCCCGGAGCACAGATACGCAGTATTTT. Translating gives CASSVSRSTDTQYF.

The rearrangement uses TRBV2 and TRBJ2-7, with 7 bases aligning to TRBD1. The germline V gene encodes CDR1 SNHLY and CDR2 FYNNEI. This CDR3 comprises 13 residues. V trimming: 6 bases; J trimming: 0 bases; junction bases outside the gene matches: 2. The DNA of the CDR3 is TGTGCCAGCAGCGGGGACAGCTCCTACGAGCAGTACTTC. It translates to CASSGDSSYEQYF.

V and J are TRBV28 and TRBJ2-3; 9 bases agree with TRBD2. This CDR3 has 16 residues. Germline CDR1 MDHEN, CDR2 SYDVKM. V was pared by 6 bases and J by 0 bases, with 7 bases of the junction left unmatched. CDR3 bases: TGTGCCAGCAGGGGGGCTAGCGGGGCGAGCACAGATACGCAGTATTTT. It encodes CASRGASGASTDTQYF.

This sequence joins TRBV4-1 and TRBJ2-1; no clear D gene. With 8 bases removed from V and 8 bases from J, the gap between germline ends came to 19 bases. Germline V lookup: CDR1 MGHRA, CDR2 YSYEKL. CDR3 length: 14 residues. This CDR3 is CASAPAPKAHEQFF. The CDR3 coding sequence is TGCGCCAGCGCACCCGCCCCTAAGGCCCATGAGCAGTTCTTC.

The J gene is TRBJ1-1, the V gene TRBV18; D perhaps matches TRBD1 (5 bases). The ends were cut back, 3 bases at V and 3 bases at J, with 17 bases in the middle. This CDR3 has 16 residues. CDR1 and CDR2 from the germline V gene are KGHSH and LQKENI. CDR3 nucleotide sequence: TGTGCCAGCTCACCGAATTCCGGGACGACGGACACTGAAGCTTTCTTT. This encodes CASSPNSGTTDTEAFF.